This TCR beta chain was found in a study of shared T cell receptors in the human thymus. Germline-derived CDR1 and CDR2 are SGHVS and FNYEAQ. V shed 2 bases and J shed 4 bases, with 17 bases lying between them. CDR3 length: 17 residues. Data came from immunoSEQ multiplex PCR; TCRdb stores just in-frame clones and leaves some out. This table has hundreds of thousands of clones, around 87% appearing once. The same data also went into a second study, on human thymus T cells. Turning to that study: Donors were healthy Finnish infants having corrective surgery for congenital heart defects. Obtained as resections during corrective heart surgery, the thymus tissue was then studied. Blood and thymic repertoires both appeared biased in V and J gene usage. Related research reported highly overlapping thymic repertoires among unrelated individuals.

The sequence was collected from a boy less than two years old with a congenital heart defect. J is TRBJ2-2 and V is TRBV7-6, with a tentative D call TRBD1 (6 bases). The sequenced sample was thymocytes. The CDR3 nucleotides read TGTGCCAGCAGCTTACCTCAGGGGCAGGCGGTCACCGGGGAGCTGTTTTTT. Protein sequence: CASSLPQGQAVTGELFF.